This TCR beta chain was identified during a study of blood T cells in healthy people across ages. A J-beta primer mix and a sample-barcoded 5' primer were used in a second PCR of about 7 to 12 cycles. TCRdb reprocessed the 5' RACE reads via MiXCR and lists one record per CDR3 protein. This sample has fewer than 2 million distinct CDR3 sequences, with 30% to 40% found just once. Regarding the study as a whole: Researchers deemed the diversity estimates from one million T cells underestimates.

There are 14 residues in the CDR3. V lost 5 bases, J lost 2 bases, and 14 bases lay in between. Per germline, CDR1 DFQATT and CDR2 SNEGSKA (reference sequence). This clonotype has more than one count but fewer than ten. What it binds is not known. The draw of peripheral blood yielded around 9.6 milliliters from each donor. Isolation of PBMCs gave at least 7 million cells per sample. The sequencing sample was made of blood. This chain joins TRBV20-1 and TRBJ2-3, with D possibly TRBD2 on 5 matching bases. The TCR originated in a human donor in good health. The CDR3 sequence is CSAAPRVVTDTQYF. Here the CDR3 DNA reads TGCAGTGCTGCCCCGAGGGTAGTCACAGATACGCAGTATTTT.